Below, 30 T cell receptor beta chains from the same sample are listed, as sequenced in a study of blood T cell repertoires in COVID-19. Clones were sequenced by immunoSEQ multiplex PCR, and TCRdb holds only the in-frame ones, with some missing. Counted here are 250,000 to 350,000 clones, approximately 89% occurring once; the ten biggest clones make up approximately 2%. The sequencing sample was made of peripheral blood. All receptors derive from a woman younger than 45 with COVID-19, enrolled during active disease.

This sequence joins TRBV28 and TRBJ1-5; possibly TRBD1 for D (5 bases). Per the germline V gene, CDR1 is MDHEN and CDR2 is SYDVKM. This CDR3 comprises 15 residues. V was clipped by 0 bases and J by 7 bases, with 13 bases between them. The CDR3 loop reads CASSLWAGPGQPQHF. In DNA, the CDR3 is TGTGCCAGCAGTTTATGGGCAGGGCCAGGCCAGCCCCAGCATTTT.

V and J are TRBV6-6 and TRBJ1-1, with D possibly matching TRBD1 (5 bases). Deletions cut 5 bases from V and 4 bases from J, with 17 bases between. The CDR3 consists of 15 residues. The V gene's germline CDR1 is MNHNY and CDR2 SVGAGI (reference sequence). As DNA, the CDR3 is TGTGCCAGCAGTAACCTCAGGGTTAAGGGCACTGAAGCTTTCTTT. Its translation: CASSNLRVKGTEAFF.

V and J are TRBV7-2 and TRBJ1-2; no clear D gene. Per germline, CDR1 SGHTA and CDR2 FQGNSA. The CDR3 length is 14 residues. V was trimmed by 1 base and J by 4 bases, leaving 10 bases between them. CDR3 sequence reads: CASSLDGSVYGYTF. The DNA of the CDR3 is TGTGCCAGCAGCTTAGACGGCAGCGTCTATGGCTACACCTTC.

The chain employs TRBV7-2 and TRBJ1-1, with D perhaps TRBD1 (6 bases). CDR1 is SGHTA, CDR2 FQGNSA, per germline. The CDR3 totals 13 residues. Trimming pared 3 bases from V and 10 bases from J, leaving 15 bases between. For the CDR3, the DNA is TGTGCCAGCAGCTTCGCGGAGGGGGGGACAGCTTTCTTT. It yields the protein CASSFAEGGTAFF.

CDR3 in DNA: TGTGCCAGCAGTTACTCTACACAGGGAAACACTGAAGCTTTCTTT. It yields the protein CASSYSTQGNTEAFF. V gene TRBV6-5 combines with J gene TRBJ1-1; a possible D gene is TRBD1 (6 bases). Trimming stripped 0 bases from V and 2 bases from J, with 10 bases between. The germline V gene encodes CDR1 MNHEY and CDR2 SVGAGI. The CDR3 loop spans 15 amino acids.

In this sample, this clone turned up once. The rearrangement uses TRBV19 and TRBJ2-7; TRBD1 aligns across 11 bases. This CDR3 is built from 16 residues. After removal of 6 bases from V and 5 bases from J, the junction contained 12 bases not matched to a gene. CDR1 LNHDA and CDR2 SQIVND come from the germline V gene (reference sequence). CDR3 sequence: CASSIEPGQGVDEQYF. As DNA, the CDR3 is TGTGCCAGTAGCATCGAACCGGGACAGGGGGTCGACGAGCAGTACTTC.

The chain combines TRBV6-5 with TRBJ1-1; TRBD1 might be the D (5 bases). V was pared by 10 bases and J by 0 bases, with 12 bases between. Germline values: CDR1 MNHEY, CDR2 SVGAGI. This CDR3 has 13 amino acids. The CDR3 sequence is CAIKQAMNTEAFF. The CDR3 DNA sequence: TGTGCCATAAAACAGGCGATGAACACTGAAGCTTTCTTT.

This chain joins TRBV3-1 (or the pseudogene TRBV3-2) and TRBJ1-2, with a tentative D call TRBD1 (5 bases). From germline, CDR1 is LGHDT and CDR2 YNNKEL (reference sequence). V gave up 0 bases and J gave up 8 bases, with 10 bases separating them. This CDR3 is 13 amino acids long. The CDR3 nucleotides are TGTGCCAGCAGCCAAGATGGGGCCAGAGGCTACACCTTC. Translated: CASSQDGARGYTF.

This clone was detected only once. The chain is built from TRBV28 and TRBJ1-1; 7 bases are shared with TRBD1. The CDR3 totals 15 residues. Looked up from germline, CDR1 is MDHEN and CDR2 is SYDVKM. Trimming at V came to 5 bases and at J to 3 bases, leaving 9 bases not matched to a gene. For the CDR3, the DNA is TGTGCCAGCAGTCCACTAAGACAGGGATACACTGAAGCTTTCTTT. Translating it yields CASSPLRQGYTEAFF.

V and J are TRBV19 and TRBJ1-2, with 10 bases fitting TRBD1. The CDR3 extends over 15 amino acids. After removal of 6 bases from V and 12 bases from J, the junction contained 16 bases not matched to a gene. Looked up from germline, CDR1 is LNHDA and CDR2 is SQIVND (reference sequence). CDR3 in amino acids: CASSQQSGTGEENTF. Written as DNA, the CDR3 is TGTGCCAGTAGCCAGCAATCCGGGACAGGGGAGGAAAACACCTTC.

The J gene is TRBJ2-5, the V gene TRBV5-1; 11 bases are shared with TRBD2. V shed 4 bases, J shed 3 bases, and the junction held 5 bases outside the gene matches. Looked up from germline, CDR1 is SGHRS and CDR2 is YFSETQ. The CDR3 loop spans 15 amino acids. In DNA, the CDR3 is TGCGCCAGCAGCAGAATAGCGGGAGGGGAAGAGACCCAGTACTTC. This translates into CASSRIAGGEETQYF.

The J gene is TRBJ1-2, the V gene TRBV7-9; the D is unclear. The CDR3 spans 16 residues. The germline V gene encodes CDR1 SEHNR and CDR2 FQNEAQ (reference sequence). Trimming removed 2 bases from V and 4 bases from J, with 17 bases in between. The CDR3 nucleotides read TGTGCCAGCAGCTTACATGCGGGGTCGGGGAGCTATGGCTACACCTTC. Its translation is CASSLHAGSGSYGYTF.

As regards this clone: The sample contains more than one DNA sequence encoding this CDR3. V usage is TRBV9 and J usage is TRBJ1-3; perhaps TRBD1 as D (6 bases). V was shortened by 3 bases and J by 4 bases, with 11 bases between the two germline ends. The CDR3 is 14 amino acids. The germline gives CDR1 SGDLS, CDR2 YYNGEE. CDR3 sequence: CASSETGTGNTIYF. CDR3 bases: TGTGCCAGCAGCGAAACAGGGACAGGAAACACCATATATTTT.

The chain couples TRBV30 to TRBJ1-5, with D possibly TRBD1 on 5 matching bases. Germline loops: CDR1 GTSNPN, CDR2 SVGIG (reference sequence). Between the trimmed V and J ends, which lost 3 bases and 4 bases, there was a span of 10 bases. The CDR3 contains 13 residues. Here the CDR3 reads CAWRAGPNQPQHF. The CDR3 nucleotides read TGTGCCTGGAGAGCAGGGCCTAATCAGCCCCAGCATTTT. Full variable domain (outside the CDR3, taken from reference TRBV30 and TRBJ1-5): SQTIHQWPATLVQPVGSPLSLECTVEGTSNPNLYWYRQAAGRGLQLLFYSVGIGQISSEVPQNLSASRPQDRQFILSSKKLLLSDSGFYLCAWRAGPNQPQHFGDGTRLSIL.

The chain combines TRBV27 with TRBJ1-2; TRBD1 agrees at 7 bases. CDR3 length equals 15 residues. Trimming removed 1 base from V and 5 bases from J; junction bases left unmatched: 7. The germline V gene encodes CDR1 MNHEY and CDR2 SMNVEV (reference sequence). CDR3 nucleotide sequence: TGTGCCAGCAGTTTATTTGGGACAGTGCAATATGGCTACACCTTC. It encodes CASSLFGTVQYGYTF.

CDR3: CASSINRLRDRLEAFF. CDR3 in DNA: TGTGCCAGTAGTATAAATAGGCTCCGGGACAGGCTTGAAGCTTTCTTT. The chain links TRBV19 to TRBJ1-1; TRBD1 matches 8 bases. V lost 2 bases to trimming and J lost 7 bases; unmatched junction nucleotides: 12. Per the germline V gene, CDR1 is LNHDA and CDR2 is SQIVND (reference sequence). The CDR3 has 16 amino acids.

This rearrangement joins TRBV9 to TRBJ2-1; the match to TRBD2 covers 9 bases. The CDR3 consists of 17 residues. V trimming: 0 bases; J trimming: 2 bases; junction bases outside the gene matches: 6. Germline V gene data show CDR1 as SGDLS and CDR2 as YYNGEE. The CDR3 reads CASSVATGGGAYNEQFF. DNA for the CDR3: TGTGCCAGCAGCGTAGCTACTGGCGGGGGGGCCTACAATGAGCAGTTCTTC. Using reference TRBV9 and TRBJ2-1 for the parts outside the CDR3, the full variable domain is DSGVTQTPKHLITATGQRVTLRCSPRSGDLSVYWYQQSLDQGLQFLIQYYNGEERAKGNILERFSAQQFPDLHSELNLSSLELGDSALYFCASSVATGGGAYNEQFFGPGTRLTVL.

V and J are TRBV7-2 and TRBJ1-2; the match to TRBD1 covers 9 bases. CDR1 and CDR2 from the germline V gene are SGHTA and FQGNSA. The CDR3 extends over 13 amino acids. Trimming at V came to 7 bases and at J to 8 bases, leaving 8 bases not matched to a gene. Written as DNA, the CDR3 is TGTGCCAGCAACGACAGGGGGGTAAGCGGCTACACCTTC. Protein product: CASNDRGVSGYTF. Using reference TRBV7-2 and TRBJ1-2 for the parts outside the CDR3, the full variable domain is GAGVSQSPSNKVTEKGKDVELRCDPISGHTALYWYRQSLGQGLEFLIYFQGNSAPDKSGLPSDRFSAERTGGSVSTLTIQRTQQEDSAVYLCASNDRGVSGYTFGSGTRLTVV.

The V gene is TRBV28, the J gene TRBJ1-2, with 8 bases lining up with TRBD1. Germline values: CDR1 MDHEN, CDR2 SYDVKM. The CDR3 has 13 residues. With 8 bases clipped from V and 7 bases from J, the junction kept 9 bases outside the gene matches. The CDR3 bases are TGTGCCAGCCTGGACAGGGTAGGGGGTGGCTACACCTTC. Its protein product is CASLDRVGGGYTF.

This clone was counted only a few times. The chain couples TRBV29-1 to TRBJ2-1; the D is unclear. The length of the CDR3 is 12 residues. V was cut by 4 bases and J by 4 bases, with 8 bases left in between. Looked up from germline, CDR1 is SQVTM and CDR2 is ANQGSEA. Here the CDR3 DNA reads TGCAGCGTTGGGCCCCGATACAATGAGCAGTTCTTC. Its translation is CSVGPRYNEQFF.

The chain couples TRBV2 to TRBJ2-7; 7 bases are a match to TRBD1. With V trimmed by 4 bases and J by 3 bases, 9 bases remained unmatched. Germline assignment: CDR1 SNHLY and CDR2 FYNNEI. This CDR3 contains 15 residues. CDR3 sequence (DNA): TGTGCCAGCAGTGGCCCGAAGGGACAGCTCTACGAGCAGTACTTC. Translated: CASSGPKGQLYEQYF.

The genes are TRBV29-1 and TRBJ2-2, with TRBD2 identical over 10 bases. The J segment lost 1 base and the V segment lost 7 bases, leaving 6 bases of the junction unmatched. Germline loops: CDR1 SQVTM, CDR2 ANQGSEA. This CDR3 comprises 15 residues. The CDR3 is CSGRAGGLNTGELFF. CDR3 nucleotides: TGCAGCGGAAGAGCGGGAGGGTTGAACACCGGGGAGCTGTTTTTT.

This clone was observed a single time. The J gene is TRBJ2-7, the V gene TRBV10-2; 12 bases align to TRBD1. The CDR3 runs 16 residues. Germline V gene sequence: CDR1 WSHSY, CDR2 SAAADI. V lost 3 bases and J lost 5; bases outside the gene matches: 8. CDR3 loop: CASSEVPGTGGHEQYF. The CDR3 DNA follows: TGCGCCAGCAGTGAAGTCCCCGGGACAGGGGGCCACGAGCAGTACTTC.

This clone was recorded only once. The V and J genes are TRBV19 and TRBJ1-6; D unresolved. The CDR3 length is 16 residues. Trimming removed 3 bases at V and 5 bases at J, with 14 bases between. The V gene's germline CDR1 is LNHDA and CDR2 SQIVND (reference sequence). The CDR3 region is CASSIGRAVDNSPLHF. CDR3 in DNA: TGTGCCAGTAGTATTGGGAGGGCTGTGGATAATTCACCCCTCCACTTT.

This clone was detected once. V is TRBV27 and J is TRBJ1-6; no definite D call. Looked up from germline, CDR1 is MNHEY and CDR2 is SMNVEV (reference sequence). Trimming removed 2 bases from V and 7 bases from J, with 15 bases in between. This CDR3 has 16 amino acids. CDR3 in DNA: TGTGCCAGCAGTTTACGGGTTCCACCCCTCAATTCACCCCTCCACTTT. Protein: CASSLRVPPLNSPLHF.

The genes are TRBV11-2 and TRBJ1-1; D is unresolved. The CDR3 is made up of 13 amino acids. Looked up from germline, CDR1 is SGHAT and CDR2 is FQNNGV. The ends were cut back, 5 bases at V and 6 bases at J, with 13 bases in the middle. CDR3 region: CASSGHLNPEAFF. In nucleotides, the CDR3 is TGTGCCAGCAGCGGCCATTTAAACCCTGAAGCTTTCTTT.

This chain connects TRBV7-9 to TRBJ2-6, with 7 bases fitting TRBD1. CDR3 length equals 16 residues. Germline lookup yields CDR1 SEHNR and CDR2 FQNEAQ (reference sequence). With V trimmed by 5 bases and J by 4 bases, 8 bases remained unmatched. CDR3 nucleotide sequence: TGTGCCAGCAGCACTCGACAGGGTTTAGGGGCCAACGTCCTGACTTTC. This gives the protein CASSTRQGLGANVLTF.

V usage is TRBV2 and J usage is TRBJ2-1, with 9 bases aligning to TRBD1. The junction had 2 bases not matched to a gene; V was cut back by 7 bases and J by 1 base. CDR3 size: 14 residues. Per the germline V gene, CDR1 is SNHLY and CDR2 is FYNNEI. The DNA of the CDR3 is TGTGCCAGCACGACAGGGGGGTCCTACAATGAGCAGTTCTTC. It encodes CASTTGGSYNEQFF.

The genes are TRBV3-1 (or the pseudogene TRBV3-2) and TRBJ1-6; the D gene is possibly TRBD1 (5 bases). This CDR3 spans 17 amino acids. The germline gives CDR1 LGHDT, CDR2 YNNKEL (reference sequence). The V gene lost 0 bases and the J gene lost 6 bases, with 15 bases spanning the gap. The CDR3 here is CASSQDKGAPSNSPLHF. The CDR3 nucleotides read TGTGCCAGCAGCCAAGATAAAGGGGCGCCGAGTAATTCACCCCTCCACTTT.

This clone was seen only once. V and J are TRBV4-1 and TRBJ1-5; 11 bases map to TRBD1. Unmatched junction bases numbered 4, after V lost 3 bases and J lost 6 bases. This CDR3 comprises 15 residues. The V gene's germline CDR1 is MGHRA and CDR2 YSYEKL. The CDR3 sequence is CASSHPDRGLQPQHF. In DNA, the CDR3 is TGCGCCAGCAGCCACCCGGACAGGGGGCTTCAGCCCCAGCATTTT.